This TCR beta chain stems from a study of blood T cells in healthy people across ages. General observations from the study: Older individuals had lower TCR beta diversity per million T cells (the decline was roughly linear).

CDR1 SGHDT and CDR2 YYEEEE come from the germline V gene. V lost 0 bases and J 6 bases, leaving 10 bases between the germline ends. The CDR3 has 13 residues. Combining a sample-barcoded 5' primer with a J-beta primer mix, a second PCR ran for 7 to 11 cycles. TCRdb fed the 5' RACE reads into MiXCR, producing one record per CDR3 protein. Of over 1,300,000 distinct CDR3 sequences listed, approximately 59% are singletons. In regard to this clonotype: Its specificity is not known.

The chain uses TRBV5-6 and TRBJ2-7; no clear D. The receptor was derived from a young man in good health. Sequencing was performed on blood. CDR3 bases: TGTGCCAGCAGCTTGGACCAGCGAACCGAGCAGTACTTC. Translation gives CASSLDQRTEQYF.